This T cell receptor beta chain was profiled in a study of immune evolution from preneoplasia to lung adenocarcinoma (dated by TCRdb to the early 2020s). About the investigation overall: The study used immune gene expression, TCR sequencing and multiplex immunofluorescence to profile the immune contexture of lung adenocarcinoma precursors and invasive adenocarcinoma. A total of around 52 patients contributed TCR sequencing data. It was reported in the study that roughly 100 samples were used for TCR sequencing. POLYSOLVER was used to infer Class I HLA alleles from exome data, and LOHHLA was used to detect allele-specific HLA loss. The overall cohort comprised 53 patients with pulmonary nodules who underwent surgical resection. The immune data were integrated with whole exome sequencing and methylation data obtained from the same cohort of nodules. Resected precursor lesions (AAH, AIS, MIA) and invasive adenocarcinomas were compared with paired morphologically normal lung tissue. Sample size was determined by specimen availability and not by a prior power calculation.

The immunoSEQ hsTCRbeta Kit was used to sequence TCR beta CDR3 regions from DNA. Per the authors' processing: The ImmunoSEQ Analyzer was used to analyse the TCR sequencing data. T cell clonality was defined as 1 minus Pielou's evenness computed on productive rearrangements. The inverse Simpson index, applied to productive templates, was used to measure T cell diversity. T cell density was TCR beta template counts normalized to usable DNA, estimated by amplifying and sequencing housekeeping genes. Two-sided Kruskal-Wallis tests were used to compare TCR metrics between histologic stages. TCRdb retrieved this table from immuneACCESS and kept in-frame rearrangements only. Not all clones are present; in checked studies, unresolved V genes account for under half, and no reason is known for the remainder. Clone size and the V and J calls come from that table; the DNA yielded D and trimming. For this sample the table gives several thousand clones, of which around four fifths were detected only once. Of the sample, 8.6% falls within the top ten clones.

Concerning this clone: The clone's antigen remains unknown. One junction end does not reproduce the germline sequence, and a read error may be involved.

The patients had resection in Japan or China between 2014 and 2017. The histologic diagnosis of each case was independently confirmed on H&E slides by two lung cancer pathologists. The AllPrep DNA/RNA FFPE Kit was used to isolate DNA from FFPE tissue. The CDR3 runs 14 amino acids, cysteine and phenylalanine included. The kept DNA is CDR3 alone, 42 bases in frame from the first base. CDR1 and CDR2 are read off the germline V gene (reference sequence) as SSHAT and FNYEAQ. The study at large found these results: The findings were based on association rather than direct causation, and larger cohorts with long-term follow-up and longitudinal biopsies were deemed needed. The highest clonality was observed in normal lung, whereas higher T cell density and diversity but lower clonality appeared to be present in later-stage lesions. Because all patients came from Japan and China, whether the findings apply to Western populations was uncertain. Normal lung had the highest top T cell clone frequencies, which appeared to decline progressively from AAH through AIS, MIA and invasive adenocarcinoma.

This TCR was recovered from a person between 45 and 75 years old with lung adenocarcinoma. Sequenced input: FFPE normal lung tissue adjacent to the tumor. The chain is made from TRBV7-7 and TRBJ2-1; the D call is possibly TRBD1 or TRBD2, each sharing 5 bases. The DNA reads as follows: TGTGCTAGCAGCCCCCGGGACGGTCACAATGAGCAGTTCTTC. Its translation is CASSPRDGHNEQFF.